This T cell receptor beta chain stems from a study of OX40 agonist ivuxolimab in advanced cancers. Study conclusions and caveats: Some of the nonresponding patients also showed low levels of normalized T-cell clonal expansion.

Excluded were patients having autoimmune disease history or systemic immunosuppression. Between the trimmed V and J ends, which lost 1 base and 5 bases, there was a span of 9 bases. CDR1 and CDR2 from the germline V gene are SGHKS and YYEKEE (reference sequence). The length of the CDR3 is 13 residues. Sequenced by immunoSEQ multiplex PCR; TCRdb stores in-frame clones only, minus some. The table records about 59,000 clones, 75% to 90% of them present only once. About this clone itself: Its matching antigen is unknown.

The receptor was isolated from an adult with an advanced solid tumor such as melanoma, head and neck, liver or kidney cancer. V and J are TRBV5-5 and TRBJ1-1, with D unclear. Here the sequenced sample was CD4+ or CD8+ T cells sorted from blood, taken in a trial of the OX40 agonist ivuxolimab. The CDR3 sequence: CASSLTAETEAFF. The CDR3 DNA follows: TGTGCCAGCAGCTTGACGGCGGAAACTGAAGCTTTCTTT.